One sample yielded the 27 T cell receptor beta chains listed below, sequenced in a study of T cell responses to AZD1222 COVID-19 vaccine. Profiled with immunoSEQ multiplex PCR; TCRdb holds only in-frame clones, not every one. The sample contains roughly 120,000 clones, over 75% of which appear only once. The specimen comprised peripheral blood, sampled on day 0 of MenACWY control vaccination. Every receptor here comes from an adult in good health.

The chain employs TRBV3-1 (or the pseudogene TRBV3-2) and TRBJ2-1, with 12 bases that match TRBD2. Germline CDR1 LGHDT, CDR2 YNNKEL (reference sequence). J lost 9 bases, V lost 0 bases, and 3 bases had no gene match. CDR3 length: 15 residues. CDR3 in amino acids: CASSQDRTSGTEQFF. The CDR3 bases are TGTGCCAGCAGCCAAGATCGGACTAGCGGGACTGAGCAGTTCTTC.

The chain couples TRBV11-2 to TRBJ2-7; TRBD1 aligns across 9 bases. CDR1 is SGHAT and CDR2 is FQNNGV in the germline V gene. Germline trimming cut 4 bases from V and 6 bases from J; bases unmatched to any gene: 13. This CDR3 is built from 16 residues. CDR3 bases: TGTGCCAGCAGCTCACCCAAGGGGACAGGGCTGCGCGAGCAGTACTTC. Translated, it gives CASSSPKGTGLREQYF. Filled out from reference TRBV11-2 and TRBJ2-7, the complete variable domain reads EAGVAQSPRYKIIEKRQSVAFWCNPISGHATLYWYQQILGQGPKLLIQFQNNGVVDDSQLPKDRFSAERLKGVDSTLKIQPAKLEDSAVYLCASSSPKGTGLREQYFGPGTRLTVT.

This rearrangement joins TRBV5-1 to TRBJ2-3; D is unclear. CDR1 and CDR2 (germline): SGHRS, YFSETQ. The CDR3 sequence is 14 residues long. The ends were cut back, 1 base at V and 0 bases at J, with 6 bases in the middle. DNA of the CDR3: TGCGCCAGCAGCTTGCACAGTAGCACAGATACGCAGTATTTT. Translated, it gives CASSLHSSTDTQYF.

V is TRBV7-9 and J is TRBJ2-7; TRBD1 might be the D (6 bases). The CDR3 runs 14 residues. The germline gives CDR1 SEHNR, CDR2 FQNEAQ (reference sequence). The V end lost 0 bases, the J end lost 6 bases, and 12 bases lay between the germline ends. In DNA, the CDR3 is TGTGCCAGCAGCTTAGCAACAGGGTCGGTCGAGCAGTACTTC. Translated, it gives CASSLATGSVEQYF.

The chain employs TRBV5-1 and TRBJ1-3; D is ambiguous. The germline V gene has CDR1 SGHRS and CDR2 YFSETQ. Between the trimmed V and J ends, which lost 5 bases and 8 bases, there was a span of 17 bases. The CDR3 sequence is 14 residues long. CDR3 DNA: TGCGCCAGCAGGTATGACCAGTATACGGACACCATATATTTT. Its translation is CASRYDQYTDTIYF.

The rearrangement links TRBV19 to TRBJ1-1; the D is unclear. Germline-derived CDR1 and CDR2 are LNHDA and SQIVND (reference sequence). This CDR3 comprises 14 residues. Between the trimmed V and J ends, which lost 7 bases and 1 base, there was a span of 13 bases. CDR3 sequence: CASTKGKGNTEAFF. The CDR3 coding sequence is TGTGCCAGTACCAAGGGAAAGGGGAACACTGAAGCTTTCTTT.

V gene TRBV25-1 combines with J gene TRBJ1-1; 7 nucleotides match TRBD1. CDR1 MGHDK and CDR2 SYGVNS come from the germline V gene. V lost 3 bases, J lost 2 bases, and 3 bases stayed unmatched. The CDR3 consists of 14 residues. CDR3 in amino acids: CASSDYRGNTEAFF. The CDR3 region has the DNA TGTGCCAGCAGTGACTACAGGGGTAACACTGAAGCTTTCTTT.

The chain is built from TRBV7-9 and TRBJ2-7, with TRBD1 identical over 7 bases. The V gene's germline CDR1 is SEHNR and CDR2 FQNEAQ (reference sequence). Trimming cost V 9 bases and J 5 bases; bases outside gene matches: 7. CDR3 length: 12 residues. The CDR3 loop is CASSQGNHEQYF. In DNA form, the CDR3 reads TGTGCCAGTTCACAGGGGAACCACGAGCAGTACTTC.

Here the CDR3 DNA reads TGTGCCAGCAGTTTCGAGAGGAGCAATCAGCCCCAGCATTTT. Translated, it gives CASSFERSNQPQHF. V and J are TRBV28 and TRBJ1-5; D gene uncertain. Germline values: CDR1 MDHEN, CDR2 SYDVKM. Trimming pared 3 bases from V and 1 base from J, leaving 7 bases between. The CDR3 loop spans 14 amino acids.

This clone occurred once. J is TRBJ1-1 and V is TRBV7-8; TRBD1 might be the D (5 bases). Germline V CDR1 and CDR2: SGHVS, FQNEAQ. The V gene lost 1 base and the J gene lost 0 bases, with 21 bases spanning the gap. There are 19 residues in the CDR3. The CDR3 bases are TGTGCCAGCAGCTTAGGGCGCGGGGGGAACTTGGGGGTGAACACTGAAGCTTTCTTT. Translation gives CASSLGRGGNLGVNTEAFF.

The chain has TRBV2 and TRBJ2-7; D gene uncertain. CDR1 is SNHLY and CDR2 is FYNNEI in the germline V gene. The CDR3 totals 16 residues. V was clipped by 1 base and J by 2 bases, with 15 bases between them. The CDR3 spells CASSEVRVLITYEQYF. The CDR3 region has the DNA TGTGCCAGCAGTGAAGTCCGGGTTCTGATTACCTACGAGCAGTACTTC. The variable domain in full, with the rest retrieved from reference TRBV2 and TRBJ2-7, is EPEVTQTPSHQVTQMGQEVILRCVPISNHLYFYWYRQILGQKVEFLVSFYNNEISEKSEIFDDQFSVERPDGSNFTLKIRSTKLEDSAMYFCASSEVRVLITYEQYFGPGTRLTVT.

This clone was picked up one time. V and J are TRBV24-1 and TRBJ1-5; TRBD1 matches at 9 bases. CDR1 is KGHDR and CDR2 is SFDVKD in the germline V gene. The CDR3 length is 15 residues. V gave up 2 bases and J gave up 9 bases; unmatched junction bases: 7. CDR3 DNA sequence: TGTGCCACCAGTGATTCGGACAGGGGAGATCGGCCCCAGCATTTT. Translated, it gives CATSDSDRGDRPQHF.

The chain employs TRBV7-9 and TRBJ2-2; TRBD1 aligns across 9 bases. The trim removed 4 bases at V and 7 bases at J, leaving 13 bases unmatched. The CDR3 length is 17 residues. Germline CDR1 SEHNR, CDR2 FQNEAQ (reference sequence). This chain's CDR3 is CASSSRRTGARIGELFF. The DNA for the CDR3 is TGTGCCAGCAGCTCTCGACGGACAGGGGCGAGGATCGGGGAGCTGTTTTTT.

The chain carries TRBV6-5 and TRBJ1-1; possibly TRBD1 for D (5 bases). CDR1 MNHEY and CDR2 SVGAGI come from the germline V gene. V shed 8 bases and J shed 10 bases, with 20 bases lying between them. The length of the CDR3 is 13 residues. DNA of the CDR3: TGTGCCAGCGGGAGGGACGGTGAAATTGCAGCTTTCTTT. Translated: CASGRDGEIAAFF.

V and J are TRBV30 and TRBJ1-1; D possibly corresponds to TRBD1 (5 bases). V dropped 4 bases and J dropped 5 bases, with 17 bases sitting between them. Per germline, CDR1 GTSNPN and CDR2 SVGIG (reference sequence). This CDR3 has 14 amino acids. Here the CDR3 reads CAWTRRGWGTEAFF. The CDR3 DNA reads TGTGCCTGGACCCGACGGGGGTGGGGGACTGAAGCTTTCTTT. Full variable domain (missing parts from reference TRBV30 and TRBJ1-1): SQTIHQWPATLVQPVGSPLSLECTVEGTSNPNLYWYRQAAGRGLQLLFYSVGIGQISSEVPQNLSASRPQDRQFILSSKKLLLSDSGFYLCAWTRRGWGTEAFFGQGTRLTVV.

The chain couples TRBV28 to TRBJ2-7; 10 nucleotides align to TRBD1. The CDR3 covers 14 residues. Germline V gene data show CDR1 as MDHEN and CDR2 as SYDVKM. Trimming at V came to 3 bases and at J to 7 bases, leaving 6 bases not matched to a gene. CDR3 bases: TGTGCCAGCAGTTTCGCCGACAGGGGGCGTGAGCAGTACTTC. This translates into CASSFADRGREQYF.

This clone was picked up one time. The chain uses TRBV7-3 and TRBJ1-1; 7 nucleotides line up with TRBD1. Germline V gene sequence: CDR1 SGHTA, CDR2 FQGTGA. V lost 5 bases and J lost 6; bases outside the gene matches: 15. CDR3 length: 16 amino acids. CDR3 loop: CASSPSPTGVRAEAFF. CDR3 nucleotides: TGTGCCAGCAGCCCCAGCCCAACAGGGGTGAGGGCTGAAGCTTTCTTT. Full variable domain (rest looked up from reference TRBV7-3 and TRBJ1-1): GAGVSQTPSNKVTEKGKYVELRCDPISGHTALYWYRQSLGQGPEFLIYFQGTGAADDSGLPNDRFFAVRPEGSVSTLKIQRTERGDSAVYLCASSPSPTGVRAEAFFGQGTRLTVV.

CDR3 region: CASRDRLTDTQYF. CDR3 in DNA: TGTGCCAGCAGGGACAGACTCACAGATACGCAGTATTTT. The rearrangement links TRBV2 to TRBJ2-3; D might be TRBD1 (6 bases). The V and J ends lost 6 bases and 2 bases respectively, with 9 bases between them. The CDR3 runs 13 residues. Per germline, CDR1 SNHLY and CDR2 FYNNEI.

This chain connects TRBV27 to TRBJ2-6; D is unclear. Per the germline V gene, CDR1 is MNHEY and CDR2 is SMNVEV (reference sequence). Trimming shortened V by 3 bases and J by 0 bases, and 12 bases separated the two germline ends. The CDR3 is made up of 17 amino acids. The DNA of the CDR3 is TGTGCCAGCAGTTTCCGGGTCAAATTCTCTGGGGCCAACGTCCTGACTTTC. Its translation is CASSFRVKFSGANVLTF.

The J gene is TRBJ1-2, the V gene TRBV5-6; 8 nucleotides agree with TRBD1. Germline V CDR1 and CDR2: SGHDT, YYEEEE. The trim removed 3 bases at V and 5 bases at J, leaving 9 bases unmatched. There are 15 residues in the CDR3. CDR3 coding DNA: TGTGCCAGCAGCTCCCCCGACAGGGGAGGTTATGGCTACACCTTC. This encodes CASSSPDRGGYGYTF. Together with reference TRBV5-6 and TRBJ1-2, the CDR3 gives the full variable domain: DAGVTQSPTHLIKTRGQQVTLRCSPKSGHDTVSWYQQALGQGPQFIFQYYEEEERQRGNFPDRFSGHQFPNYSSELNVNALLLGDSALYLCASSSPDRGGYGYTFGSGTRLTVV.

The chain couples TRBV28 to TRBJ2-7, with 7 bases aligning to TRBD1. Trimming removed 2 bases from V and 4 bases from J; junction bases left unmatched: 5. Germline V gene data show CDR1 as MDHEN and CDR2 as SYDVKM. The length of the CDR3 is 14 residues. The CDR3 nucleotides read TGTGCCAGCAGTTTAGTTAGGGGGCCGTACGAGCAGTACTTC. It yields the protein CASSLVRGPYEQYF.

Only a few counts were recorded for this clone. The junction does not match germline at one end; this may be a read error. This chain joins TRBV7-8 and TRBJ1-5; tentatively, D is TRBD1 (5 bases). The CDR3 contains 16 residues. The V gene's germline CDR1 is SGHVS and CDR2 FQNEAQ. CDR3 amino acids: CASSSLFRDPNLPQHF. As DNA, the CDR3 is TGTGCCAGCAGCTCACTGTTCCGGGACCCCAATCTGCCCCAGCATTTT. The full variable domain, rest sourced from reference TRBV7-8 and TRBJ1-5, is GAGVSQSPRYKVAKRGQDVALRCDPISGHVSLFWYQQALGQGPEFLTYFQNEAQLDKSGLPSDRFFAERPEGSVSTLKIQRTQQEDSAVYLCASSSLFRDPNLPQHFGDGTRLSIL.

The CDR3 DNA sequence: TGTGCCATCAGGGATGGGACAGGGCTTCACACTGAAGCTTTCTTT. Encoded protein: CAIRDGTGLHTEAFF. The chain employs TRBV10-3 and TRBJ1-1; 9 bases match TRBD1. With V trimmed by 6 bases and J by 3 bases, 8 bases remained unmatched. The CDR3 runs 15 residues. Germline-derived CDR1 and CDR2 are ENHRY and SYGVKD.

This clone appeared a single time. The genes are TRBV5-6 and TRBJ2-7; D call uncertain. Trimming took off 4 bases at V and 6 bases at J, with 11 bases between the two ends. This CDR3 has 12 residues. Germline V gene sequence: CDR1 SGHDT, CDR2 YYEEEE. CDR3 in DNA: TGTGCCAGCAGCAACGCCCTTGGCGAGCAGTACTTC. Its protein product is CASSNALGEQYF. Complete variable domain (other parts from reference TRBV5-6 and TRBJ2-7): DAGVTQSPTHLIKTRGQQVTLRCSPKSGHDTVSWYQQALGQGPQFIFQYYEEEERQRGNFPDRFSGHQFPNYSSELNVNALLLGDSALYLCASSNALGEQYFGPGTRLTVT.

Only one count was recorded for this clone. J is TRBJ1-5 and V is TRBV6-5; D unclear. The ends were cut back, 3 bases at V and 3 bases at J, with 6 bases in the middle. There are 13 residues in the CDR3. Germline CDR1 reads MNHEY; CDR2 reads SVGAGI. The CDR3 spells CASSYQYNQPQHF. The DNA of the CDR3 is TGTGCCAGCAGTTATCAGTACAATCAGCCCCAGCATTTT.

V usage is TRBV18 and J usage is TRBJ2-1; 8 positions match TRBD2. Germline V gene sequence: CDR1 KGHSH, CDR2 LQKENI. The CDR3 runs 13 residues. Trimming removed 5 bases from V and 5 bases from J; junction bases left unmatched: 2. CDR3 bases: TGTGCCAGCTCATCGGGGGGGGACAATGAGCAGTTCTTC. Protein sequence: CASSSGGDNEQFF.

The rearrangement uses TRBV28 and TRBJ1-6; D perhaps matches TRBD1 (5 bases). The CDR3 is 14 amino acids. Germline V gene sequence: CDR1 MDHEN, CDR2 SYDVKM. Trimming removed 2 bases at V and 9 bases at J, with 11 bases between. This chain's CDR3 is CASSLRGTASPLHF. CDR3 coding DNA: TGTGCCAGCAGTTTACGGGGGACGGCTTCACCCCTCCACTTT.